Each of the 18 T cell receptor beta chains below was sequenced from the same sample in a study of beta chain features in type 1 diabetes. Expressed TCRB transcripts got sequenced, as all isolated RNA was reverse transcribed. Assay: immunoSEQ multiplex PCR; the TCRdb copy retains only in-frame clones and omits some. The repertoire includes over 65,000 clones, approximately 32% of them detected once, and over 0.35% sits in the top ten. The sequencing input was stem cell memory CD4+ T cells from blood. The source of these receptors is a woman aged 18-29 years in good health.

The V and J genes are TRBV6-1 and TRBJ2-1; TRBD2 agrees at 11 bases. V lost 6 bases and J lost 7; bases outside the gene matches: 5. The CDR3 extends over 14 amino acids. Germline V lookup: CDR1 MNHNS, CDR2 SASEGT. CDR3 DNA sequence: TGTGCCAGCAGGACTAGCGGGACACCGAATGAGCAGTTCTTC. The encoded protein is CASRTSGTPNEQFF.

V gene TRBV6-6 combines with J gene TRBJ1-2, with D unclear. From germline, CDR1 is MNHNY and CDR2 SVGAGI (reference sequence). The CDR3 runs to 14 residues. Trimming stripped 0 bases from V and 7 bases from J, with 12 bases between. The DNA of the CDR3 is TGTGCCAGCAGTTACTCGAGGGCAGATCCTGGCTACACCTTC. This encodes CASSYSRADPGYTF.

Only one count was recorded for this clone. The chain uses TRBV10-1 and TRBJ2-7; 9 bases are shared with TRBD2. The CDR3 spans 14 residues. Per the germline V gene, CDR1 is WNHNN and CDR2 is SYGVQD (reference sequence). Trimming at V came to 6 bases and at J to 2 bases, leaving 5 bases not matched to a gene. In nucleotides, the CDR3 is TGCGCCAGCAGCATAGCGGGAGAACCCTACGAGCAGTACTTC. It translates to CASSIAGEPYEQYF.

The chain joins TRBV25-1 to TRBJ2-5; D may be TRBD1 (6 bases). CDR1 MGHDK and CDR2 SYGVNS come from the germline V gene. The CDR3 sequence is 14 residues long. The ends were cut back, 6 bases at V and 4 bases at J, with 15 bases in the middle. The CDR3 loop is CASRLPTGLETQYF. CDR3 coding DNA: TGTGCCAGCAGACTCCCGACAGGTTTAGAGACCCAGTACTTC.

The CDR3 here is CASSLALTGVAYNEQFF. CDR3 in DNA: TGTGCCAGCAGCTTAGCGTTAACTGGAGTGGCCTACAATGAGCAGTTCTTC. V is TRBV7-6 and J is TRBJ2-1; D is unclear. Germline lookup yields CDR1 SGHVS and CDR2 FNYEAQ. The CDR3 sequence is 17 residues long. Between the trimmed V and J ends, which lost 0 bases and 2 bases, there was a span of 14 bases.

This clone has more than one count but fewer than ten. The V gene is TRBV4-2, the J gene TRBJ2-5; 14 bases agree with TRBD2. V lost 4 bases and J lost 4; bases outside the gene matches: 11. Germline values: CDR1 LGHNA, CDR2 YNFKEQ. This CDR3 spans 18 amino acids. This CDR3 is CASSPGTSGGAVGETQYF. The CDR3 DNA follows: TGTGCCAGCAGCCCCGGGACTAGCGGGGGCGCGGTCGGAGAGACCCAGTACTTC.

V is TRBV7-8 and J is TRBJ1-1; D might be TRBD1 (5 bases). V gave up 4 bases and J gave up 7 bases, with 16 bases separating them. CDR3 length equals 14 residues. Germline CDR1 and CDR2: SGHVS and FQNEAQ. The CDR3 bases are TGTGCCAGCAGCTCTCGTACAGGCTCCTTTGAAGCTTTCTTT. Translation: CASSSRTGSFEAFF.

The rearrangement links TRBV4-3 to TRBJ1-1; 7 positions agree with TRBD1. Trimming at V came to 5 bases and at J to 1 base, leaving 7 bases not matched to a gene. This CDR3 has 15 amino acids. Germline CDR1 and CDR2: LGHNA and YSLEER. The CDR3 spells CASSTYHRGNTEAFF. The CDR3 nucleotides read TGCGCCAGCAGCACTTACCACAGGGGGAACACTGAAGCTTTCTTT.

V is TRBV30 and J is TRBJ2-4; 7 positions agree with TRBD2. The J segment lost 8 bases and the V segment lost 3 bases, leaving 10 bases of the junction unmatched. The CDR3 extends over 14 amino acids. Germline CDR1 reads GTSNPN; CDR2 reads SVGIG (reference sequence). CDR3 coding DNA: TGTGCCTGGAGCTCTGGCGGGAGTGGGGACATTCAGTACTTC. Amino acid sequence: CAWSSGGSGDIQYF.

This clone was seen a handful of times. The chain carries TRBV6-1 and TRBJ1-5; D not resolved. V was trimmed by 5 bases and J by 6 bases, leaving 17 bases between them. Germline CDR1 and CDR2: MNHNS and SASEGT. This CDR3 spans 15 amino acids. CDR3 loop: CASSLGRAGGQPQHF. Written as DNA, the CDR3 is TGTGCCAGCAGTCTTGGGAGGGCGGGAGGTCAGCCCCAGCATTTT.

This clone was seen repeatedly, ten times or more. This sequence joins TRBV5-1 and TRBJ1-2, with D unclear. The ends were cut back, 5 bases at V and 4 bases at J, with 6 bases in the middle. The CDR3 runs to 11 residues. Germline V lookup: CDR1 SGHRS, CDR2 YFSETQ. CDR3 region: CASREGYGYTF. The CDR3 nucleotides read TGCGCCAGCAGAGAGGGCTATGGCTACACCTTC.

This clone occurred a few times. In DNA, the CDR3 is TGTGCCAGCAGCTTACGGGCTAGCGGGAGAAATGAGCAGTTCTTC. It yields the protein CASSLRASGRNEQFF. The rearrangement joins TRBV7-6 to TRBJ2-1, with 10 bases matching TRBD2. The CDR3 extends over 15 amino acids. V was clipped by 2 bases and J by 7 bases; unmatched bases: 5. Germline V CDR1 and CDR2: SGHVS, FNYEAQ.

This clone showed up just a few times. The chain joins TRBV29-1 to TRBJ1-2; 8 bases align to TRBD1. This CDR3 spans 12 amino acids. CDR1 and CDR2 from the germline V gene are SQVTM and ANQGSEA. J gave up 7 bases and V 5 bases, and 6 bases lay outside the gene matches. CDR3 loop: CSVSRDRSGYTF. The CDR3 bases are TGCAGCGTTTCCCGGGACAGGAGTGGCTACACCTTC.

This clone appeared a few times. The CDR3 DNA reads as TGCGCCAGCAGCAAGGGACAGGCTGTTGAGCCCCTCCACTTT. It is translated as CASSKGQAVEPLHF. The V call is TRBV5-1, the J call TRBJ1-6, with 8 bases fitting TRBD1. This CDR3 spans 14 amino acids. In germline, CDR1 is SGHRS, CDR2 YFSETQ. V was clipped by 4 bases and J by 13 bases; unmatched bases: 10.

The CDR3 DNA reads TGTGCCAGCAGTTCTTTCTCGGGAAGCTCCTACAATGAGCAGTTCTTC. Translated: CASSSFSGSSYNEQFF. This chain connects TRBV6-6 to TRBJ2-1; maybe TRBD2 (5 bases). V shed 4 bases and J shed 0 bases, with 13 bases lying between them. The germline V gene has CDR1 MNHNY and CDR2 SVGAGI (reference sequence). The CDR3 spans 16 residues.

This clone has more than one count but fewer than ten. The chain uses TRBV5-1 and TRBJ2-4; TRBD2 agrees at 9 bases. Germline CDR1 SGHRS, CDR2 YFSETQ. Unmatched junction bases numbered 3, after V lost 4 bases and J lost 4 bases. The CDR3 is 14 amino acids. The CDR3 loop reads CASSISGRKNIQYF. The CDR3 DNA reads TGCGCCAGCAGCATCAGCGGGAGGAAAAACATTCAGTACTTC.

CDR3 coding DNA: TGTGCCAGCAGCCACGCGGGGGACAGGGCGTATGGCTACACCTTC. Amino acids: CASSHAGDRAYGYTF. V and J are TRBV7-8 and TRBJ1-2; 9 bases match TRBD1. The CDR3 is made up of 15 amino acids. Unmatched junction bases numbered 9, after V lost 5 bases and J lost 5 bases. Germline CDR1 is SGHVS and CDR2 is FQNEAQ.

The CDR3 DNA sequence: TGTGCCATCAGAGCCCGGGAGGTCCATCGGGAGCAGTTCTTC. Translated: CAIRAREVHREQFF. The V and J genes are TRBV10-3 and TRBJ2-1, with 7 bases matching TRBD2. V was pared by 6 bases and J by 10 bases, with 12 bases of the junction left unmatched. Germline loops: CDR1 ENHRY, CDR2 SYGVKD. This CDR3 comprises 14 residues.